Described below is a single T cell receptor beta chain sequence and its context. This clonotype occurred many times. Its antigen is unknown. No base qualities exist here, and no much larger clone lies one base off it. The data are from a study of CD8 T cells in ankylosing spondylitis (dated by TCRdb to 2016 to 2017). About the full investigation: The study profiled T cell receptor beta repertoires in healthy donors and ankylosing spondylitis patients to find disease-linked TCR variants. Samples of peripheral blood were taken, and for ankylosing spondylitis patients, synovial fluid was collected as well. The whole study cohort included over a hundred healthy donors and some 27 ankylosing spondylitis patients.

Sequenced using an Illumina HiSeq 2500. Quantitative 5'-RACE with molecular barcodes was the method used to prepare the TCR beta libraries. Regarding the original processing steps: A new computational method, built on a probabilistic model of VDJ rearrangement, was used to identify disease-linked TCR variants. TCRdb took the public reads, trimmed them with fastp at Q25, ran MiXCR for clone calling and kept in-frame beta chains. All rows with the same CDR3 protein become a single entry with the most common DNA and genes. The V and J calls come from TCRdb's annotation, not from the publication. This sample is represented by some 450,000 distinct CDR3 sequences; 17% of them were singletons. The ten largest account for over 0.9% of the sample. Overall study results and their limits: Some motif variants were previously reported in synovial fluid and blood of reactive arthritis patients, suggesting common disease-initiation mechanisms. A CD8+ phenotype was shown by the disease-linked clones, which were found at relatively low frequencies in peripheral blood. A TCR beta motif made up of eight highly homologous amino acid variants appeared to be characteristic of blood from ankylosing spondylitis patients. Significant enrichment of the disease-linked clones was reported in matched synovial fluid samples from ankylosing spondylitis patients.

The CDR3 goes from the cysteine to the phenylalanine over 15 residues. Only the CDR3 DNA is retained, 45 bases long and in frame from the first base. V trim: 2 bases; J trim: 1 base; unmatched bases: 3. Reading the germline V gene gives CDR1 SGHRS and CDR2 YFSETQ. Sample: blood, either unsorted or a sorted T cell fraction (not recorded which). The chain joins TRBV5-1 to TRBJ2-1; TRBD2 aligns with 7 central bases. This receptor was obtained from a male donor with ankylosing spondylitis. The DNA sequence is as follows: TGCGCCAGCAGCTTTGGGGGAGGGTCCTACAATGAGCAGTTCTTC. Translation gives CASSFGGGSYNEQFF.